One and the same sample provided the 8 T cell receptor beta chains below, sequenced in a study of naive CD8 T cells in extremely preterm neonates. Profiled with immunoSEQ multiplex PCR; TCRdb holds only in-frame clones, not every one. In the table there are a few thousand clones, 97% of which are singletons. Cord blood came from elective full-term cesareans at roughly 35-41 weeks without labor or membrane rupture. What was sequenced was naive CD8+ T cells from cord blood. These receptors were obtained from a newborn in good health.

The genes are TRBV4-2 and TRBJ1-5; 8 bases match TRBD1. Germline V gene sequence: CDR1 LGHNA, CDR2 YNFKEQ. The CDR3 sequence is 15 residues long. Trimming removed 3 bases from V and 7 bases from J; junction bases left unmatched: 8. The CDR3 nucleotides are TGTGCCAGCAGCCAGAGGACAGGGTTCGACCAGCCCCAGCATTTT. This encodes CASSQRTGFDQPQHF.

The chain joins TRBV10-2 to TRBJ2-3, with 8 bases fitting TRBD2. Germline V gene data show CDR1 as WSHSY and CDR2 as SAAADI. V lost 7 bases and J lost 1; bases outside the gene matches: 4. The CDR3 is 14 amino acids. CDR3 loop: CASMTRGGTDTQYF. The CDR3, as DNA: TGCGCCAGCATGACGCGGGGGGGCACAGATACGCAGTATTTT.

This chain uses TRBV10-1 with TRBJ1-6; D is perhaps TRBD1 (6 bases). This CDR3 is 16 amino acids long. The V gene lost 8 bases and the J gene lost 1 base, with 15 bases spanning the gap. The germline V gene has CDR1 WNHNN and CDR2 SYGVQD (reference sequence). CDR3 region: CASPSFRGSYNSPLHF. The DNA of the CDR3 is TGCGCCAGCCCAAGTTTTAGGGGGTCCTATAATTCACCCCTCCACTTT.

The J gene is TRBJ2-3, the V gene TRBV19, with D possibly being TRBD2 (5 bases). The CDR3 length is 15 residues. V was clipped by 5 bases and J by 0 bases, with 12 bases between them. CDR1 LNHDA and CDR2 SQIVND come from the germline V gene (reference sequence). The CDR3 DNA follows: TGTGCCAGTAGTGTGTGGCGGACTAGCACAGATACGCAGTATTTT. Its protein product is CASSVWRTSTDTQYF.

This clone was recorded once. V usage is TRBV13 and J usage is TRBJ1-1; the match to TRBD1 covers 7 bases. J gave up 4 bases and V 5 bases, and 1 base lay outside the gene matches. This CDR3 is 12 amino acids long. Germline V gives CDR1 PRHDT, CDR2 FYEKMQ (reference sequence). Here the CDR3 reads CASSHRGTEAFF. The CDR3 DNA reads TGTGCCAGCAGCCACAGGGGCACTGAAGCTTTCTTT.

The CDR3 sequence: CASSYNSGNTIYF. For the CDR3, the DNA is TGTGCCAGCAGCTACAACTCTGGAAACACCATATATTTT. This rearrangement joins TRBV11-2 to TRBJ1-3, with unresolved D. The length of the CDR3 is 13 residues. Germline V gene sequence: CDR1 SGHAT, CDR2 FQNNGV. Trimming took 4 bases from V and 0 from J, leaving 4 bases between them. The variable domain in full, completed from reference TRBV11-2 and TRBJ1-3, reads EAGVAQSPRYKIIEKRQSVAFWCNPISGHATLYWYQQILGQGPKLLIQFQNNGVVDDSQLPKDRFSAERLKGVDSTLKIQPAKLEDSAVYLCASSYNSGNTIYFGEGSWLTVV.

This chain links TRBV4-3 with TRBJ2-3; TRBD1 matches 9 bases. V lost 1 base and J lost 2; bases outside the gene matches: 1. The CDR3 loop spans 15 amino acids. From germline, CDR1 is LGHNA and CDR2 YSLEER. The CDR3 bases are TGCGCCAGCAGCCAAGGGACAGGGGACACAGATACGCAGTATTTT. It translates to CASSQGTGDTDTQYF.

The chain joins TRBV5-4 to TRBJ2-2; D gene ambiguous. The CDR3 sequence is 14 residues long. Germline-derived CDR1 and CDR2 are SGHNT and YYREEE (reference sequence). V dropped 0 bases and J dropped 4 bases, with 7 bases sitting between them. The CDR3: CASSLAFVTGELFF. CDR3 in DNA: TGTGCCAGCAGCTTGGCGTTCGTCACCGGGGAGCTGTTTTTT.